Sequencing of this TCR beta chain was carried out in a study of beta chain features in type 1 diabetes. Study-wide results and caveats: For Type 1 diabetes patients, all four CD4+ subsets carried TCRB CDR3s that were moderately but significantly shorter.

Worth noting for this clone: The antigen is unknown.

V gave up 9 bases and J gave up 0 bases; unmatched junction bases: 9. The CDR3 spans 15 residues. The V gene's germline CDR1 is ENHRY and CDR2 SYGVKD. Since all of the isolated RNA was reverse transcribed, expressed TCRB transcripts were what got sequenced. The data were produced by immunoSEQ multiplex PCR, yet TCRdb's version contains in-frame clones alone and is incomplete. The sample contains a few hundred thousand clones, about 9.3% of which appear only once. Sequenced material: naive CD4+ T cells from blood. The V and J genes are TRBV10-3 and TRBJ2-7; 9 bases map to TRBD1. This TCR came from a woman between 18 and 30 years old in good health. The CDR3 coding sequence is TGTGCCATTATGCGACAGGGGGGAAACTCCTACGAGCAGTACTTC. It codes for CAIMRQGGNSYEQYF.